This TCR beta chain stems from a study of vaccination effects on CD4 cells after COVID-19. Trimming removed 8 bases at V and 1 base at J, with 10 bases between. Germline V CDR1 and CDR2: MNHEY, SVGAGI. The CDR3 extends over 13 amino acids. Produced via immunoSEQ multiplex PCR; TCRdb's table is partial and in-frame only. The sample shows 30,000 to 40,000 clones, roughly two thirds of them seen only once. Study observations and caveats: Marked clonal contraction of both clone types appeared late after vaccination.

Peptide-pool stimulation followed by sequencing identified expanded antigen-specific CD4+ clonotypes in the ViraFEST assay. Isolating CD4+ T cells followed roughly ten days of culture. Participants got two doses of BNT162b2 or mRNA-1273 vaccine. Testing of the vaccine recipients showed negative nucleocapsid antibodies and no prior SARS-CoV-2 infection. PBMC cultures contained 2 million or so cells per well, approximately 11 IU/ml IL-2 and roughly 9.5 ug/ml peptides. Half of the medium was exchanged for IL-2 medium on both days 3 and 7. This clone was found a few times. Its antigen is currently unknown.

This chain links TRBV6-5 with TRBJ2-3; maybe TRBD2 (6 bases). This material consisted of CD4+ T cells from PBMCs cultured with HCoV-229E spike peptides, taken after COVID-19 vaccination. This TCR was recovered from a human donor who received a COVID-19 vaccine. The CDR3, as DNA: TGTGCCAGCGGCCCTAGCGGCACAGATACGCAGTATTTT. It translates to CASGPSGTDTQYF.